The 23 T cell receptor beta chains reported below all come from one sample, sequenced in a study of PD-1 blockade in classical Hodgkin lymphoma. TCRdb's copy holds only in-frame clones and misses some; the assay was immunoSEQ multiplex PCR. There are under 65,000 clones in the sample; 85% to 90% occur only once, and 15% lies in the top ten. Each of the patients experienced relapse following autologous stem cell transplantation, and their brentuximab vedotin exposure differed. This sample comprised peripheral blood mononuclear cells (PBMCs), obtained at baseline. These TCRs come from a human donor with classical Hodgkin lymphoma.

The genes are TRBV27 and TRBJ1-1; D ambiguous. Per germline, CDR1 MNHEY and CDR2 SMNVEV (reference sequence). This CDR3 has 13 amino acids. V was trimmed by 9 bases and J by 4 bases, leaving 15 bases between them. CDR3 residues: CASITGGGTEAFF. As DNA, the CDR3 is TGTGCCAGTATAACGGGAGGAGGCACTGAAGCTTTCTTT.

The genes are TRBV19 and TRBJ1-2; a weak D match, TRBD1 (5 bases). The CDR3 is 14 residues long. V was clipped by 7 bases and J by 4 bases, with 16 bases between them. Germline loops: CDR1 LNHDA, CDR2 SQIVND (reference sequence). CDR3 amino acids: CASTLREVSYGYTF. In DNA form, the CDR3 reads TGTGCCAGTACCCTCAGGGAGGTCTCCTATGGCTACACCTTC.

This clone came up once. This CDR3 is CASTRDDQETQYF. The CDR3 DNA follows: TGTGCCAGCACCCGGGACGATCAAGAGACCCAGTACTTC. This chain joins TRBV13 and TRBJ2-5; D may correspond to TRBD1 or TRBD2 (5 bases each). The V end was cut by 7 bases, the J end by 2 bases, with 11 bases between. Germline V CDR1 and CDR2: PRHDT, FYEKMQ (reference sequence). The CDR3 loop spans 13 amino acids. Looking up the rest from reference TRBV13 and TRBJ2-5 gives the full variable domain: AAGVIQSPRHLIKEKRETATLKCYPIPRHDTVYWYQQGPGQDPQFLISFYEKMQSDKGSIPDRFSAQQFSDYHSELNMSSLELGDSALYFCASTRDDQETQYFGPGTRLLVL.

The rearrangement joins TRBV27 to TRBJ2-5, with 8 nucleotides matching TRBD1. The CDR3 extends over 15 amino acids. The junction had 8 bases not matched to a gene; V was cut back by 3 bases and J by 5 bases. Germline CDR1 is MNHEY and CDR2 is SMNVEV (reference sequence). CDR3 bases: TGTGCCAGCAGTTTGGGCAGGGGGCTCTGGGAGACCCAGTACTTC. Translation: CASSLGRGLWETQYF.

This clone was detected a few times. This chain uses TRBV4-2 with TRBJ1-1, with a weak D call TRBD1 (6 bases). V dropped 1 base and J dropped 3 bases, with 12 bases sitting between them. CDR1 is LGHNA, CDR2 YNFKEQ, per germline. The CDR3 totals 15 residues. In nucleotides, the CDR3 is TGTGCCAGCAGCCAAGCTACCAACAGGGACACTGAAGCTTTCTTT. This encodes CASSQATNRDTEAFF.

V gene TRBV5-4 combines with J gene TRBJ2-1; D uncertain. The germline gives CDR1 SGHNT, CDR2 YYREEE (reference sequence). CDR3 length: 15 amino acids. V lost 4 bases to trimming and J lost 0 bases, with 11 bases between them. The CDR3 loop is CASSMDQNSYNEQFF. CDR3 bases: TGTGCCAGCAGCATGGACCAAAACTCCTACAATGAGCAGTTCTTC.

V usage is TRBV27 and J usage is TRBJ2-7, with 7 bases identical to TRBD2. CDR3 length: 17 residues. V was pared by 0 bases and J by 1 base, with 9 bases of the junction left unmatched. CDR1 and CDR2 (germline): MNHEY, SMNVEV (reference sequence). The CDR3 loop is CASSLSSAWEGSYEQYF. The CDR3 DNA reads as TGTGCCAGCAGTTTATCGAGCGCCTGGGAGGGTTCCTACGAGCAGTACTTC.

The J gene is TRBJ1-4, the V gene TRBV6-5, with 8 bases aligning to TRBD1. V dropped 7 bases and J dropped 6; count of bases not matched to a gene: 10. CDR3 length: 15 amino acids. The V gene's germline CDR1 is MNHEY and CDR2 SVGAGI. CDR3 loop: CASKAITGGDEKLFF. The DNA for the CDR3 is TGTGCCAGCAAGGCAATAACAGGGGGAGATGAAAAACTGTTTTTT.

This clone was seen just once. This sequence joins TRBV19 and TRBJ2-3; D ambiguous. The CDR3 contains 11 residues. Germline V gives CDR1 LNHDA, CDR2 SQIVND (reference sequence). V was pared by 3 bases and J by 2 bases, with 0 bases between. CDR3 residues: CASSITDTQYF. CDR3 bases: TGTGCCAGTAGTATCACAGATACGCAGTATTTT.

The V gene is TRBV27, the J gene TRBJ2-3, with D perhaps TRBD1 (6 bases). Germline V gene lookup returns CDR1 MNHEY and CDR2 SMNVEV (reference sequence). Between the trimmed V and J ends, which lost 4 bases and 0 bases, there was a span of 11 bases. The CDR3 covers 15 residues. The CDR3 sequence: CASSSGTTSTDTQYF. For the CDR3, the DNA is TGTGCCAGCAGTTCCGGGACAACTAGCACAGATACGCAGTATTTT.

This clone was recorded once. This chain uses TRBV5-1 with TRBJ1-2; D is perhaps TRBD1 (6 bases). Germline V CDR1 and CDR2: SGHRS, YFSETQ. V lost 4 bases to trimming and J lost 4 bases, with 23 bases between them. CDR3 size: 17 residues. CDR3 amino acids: CASSQKGDLPVSYGYTF. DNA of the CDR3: TGCGCCAGCAGCCAGAAGGGGGACCTTCCCGTTTCCTATGGCTACACCTTC. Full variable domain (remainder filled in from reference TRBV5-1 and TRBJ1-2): KAGVTQTPRYLIKTRGQQVTLSCSPISGHRSVSWYQQTPGQGLQFLFEYFSETQRNKGNFPGRFSGRQFSNSRSEMNVSTLELGDSALYLCASSQKGDLPVSYGYTFGSGTRLTVV.

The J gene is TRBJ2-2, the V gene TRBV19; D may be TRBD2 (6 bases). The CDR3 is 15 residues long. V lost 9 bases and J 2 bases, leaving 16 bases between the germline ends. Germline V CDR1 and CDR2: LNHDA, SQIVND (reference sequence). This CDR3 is CASRWTNLNTGELFF. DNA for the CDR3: TGTGCCAGCCGTTGGACTAATTTAAACACCGGGGAGCTGTTTTTT.

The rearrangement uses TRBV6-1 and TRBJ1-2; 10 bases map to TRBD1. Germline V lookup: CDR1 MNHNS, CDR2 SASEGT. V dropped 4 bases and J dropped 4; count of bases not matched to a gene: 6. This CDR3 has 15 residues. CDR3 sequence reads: CASSADRGPGYGYTF. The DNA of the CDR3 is TGTGCCAGCAGTGCCGACAGGGGGCCGGGCTATGGCTACACCTTC.

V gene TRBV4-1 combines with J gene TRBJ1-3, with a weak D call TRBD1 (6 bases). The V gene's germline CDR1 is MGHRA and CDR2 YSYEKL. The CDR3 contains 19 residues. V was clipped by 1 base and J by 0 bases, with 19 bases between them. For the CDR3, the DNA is TGCGCCAGCAGCCAAGGACTGGGGACAAAGCCAAGCTCTGGAAACACCATATATTTT. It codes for CASSQGLGTKPSSGNTIYF.

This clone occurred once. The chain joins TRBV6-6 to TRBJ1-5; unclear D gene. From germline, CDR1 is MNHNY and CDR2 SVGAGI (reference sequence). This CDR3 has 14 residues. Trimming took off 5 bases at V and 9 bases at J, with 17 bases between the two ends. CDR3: CASSPNLVPPPQHF. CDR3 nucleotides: TGTGCCAGCAGTCCCAACCTAGTTCCCCCGCCCCAGCATTTT.

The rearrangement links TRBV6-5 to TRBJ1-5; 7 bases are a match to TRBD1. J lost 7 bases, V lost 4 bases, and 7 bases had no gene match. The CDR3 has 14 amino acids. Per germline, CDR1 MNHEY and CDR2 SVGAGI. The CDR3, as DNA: TGTGCCAGCAGTTTAGGACAGGTGGAGCAGCCCCAGCATTTT. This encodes CASSLGQVEQPQHF.

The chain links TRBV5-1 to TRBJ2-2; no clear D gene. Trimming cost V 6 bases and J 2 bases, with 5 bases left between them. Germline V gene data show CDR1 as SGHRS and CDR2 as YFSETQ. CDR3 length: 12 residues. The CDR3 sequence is CASMRNTGELFF. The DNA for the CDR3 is TGCGCCAGCATGAGAAACACCGGGGAGCTGTTTTTT.

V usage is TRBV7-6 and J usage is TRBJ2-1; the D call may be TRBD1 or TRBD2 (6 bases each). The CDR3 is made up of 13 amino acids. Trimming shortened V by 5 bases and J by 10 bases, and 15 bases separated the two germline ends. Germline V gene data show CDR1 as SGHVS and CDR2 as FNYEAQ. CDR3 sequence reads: CASSPVGGVEQFF. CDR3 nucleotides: TGTGCCAGCAGCCCGGTGGGGGGCGTGGAGCAGTTCTTC.

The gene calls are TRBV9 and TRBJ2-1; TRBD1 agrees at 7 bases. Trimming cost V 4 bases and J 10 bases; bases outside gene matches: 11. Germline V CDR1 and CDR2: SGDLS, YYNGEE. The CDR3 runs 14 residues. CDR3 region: CASSPVGPGQEQFF. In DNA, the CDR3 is TGTGCCAGCAGCCCGGTAGGACCGGGACAGGAGCAGTTCTTC.

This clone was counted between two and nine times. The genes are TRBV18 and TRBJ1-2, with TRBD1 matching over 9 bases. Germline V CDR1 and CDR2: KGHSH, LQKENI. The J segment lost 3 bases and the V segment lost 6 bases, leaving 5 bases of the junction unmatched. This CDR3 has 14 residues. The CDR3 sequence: CASSPGQGYYGYTF. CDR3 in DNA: TGTGCCAGCTCGCCTGGACAGGGGTACTATGGCTACACCTTC.

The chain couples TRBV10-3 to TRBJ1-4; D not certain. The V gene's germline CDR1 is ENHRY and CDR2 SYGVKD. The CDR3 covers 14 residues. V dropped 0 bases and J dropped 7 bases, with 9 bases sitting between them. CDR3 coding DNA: TGTGCCATCAGTGAGTCAAAAAAGACTGAAAAACTGTTTTTT. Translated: CAISESKKTEKLFF.

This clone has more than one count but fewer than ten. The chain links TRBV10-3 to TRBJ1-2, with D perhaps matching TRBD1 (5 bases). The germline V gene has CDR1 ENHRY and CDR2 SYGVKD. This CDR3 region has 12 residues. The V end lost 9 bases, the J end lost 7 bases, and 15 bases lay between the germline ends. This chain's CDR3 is CAITRSGAGYTF. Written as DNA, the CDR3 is TGTGCCATTACAAGGAGCGGGGCTGGCTACACCTTC.

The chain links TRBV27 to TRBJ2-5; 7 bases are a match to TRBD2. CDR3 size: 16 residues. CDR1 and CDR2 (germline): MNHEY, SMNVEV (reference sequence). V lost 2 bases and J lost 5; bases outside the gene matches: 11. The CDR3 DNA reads TGTGCCAGCAGTTTAAGGCGGGGGAGGTCTCAGGAGACCCAGTACTTC. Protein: CASSLRRGRSQETQYF.